This T cell receptor beta chain was recorded in a study of PD-1 blockade in classical Hodgkin lymphoma. This CDR3 is 15 amino acids long. The germline V gene encodes CDR1 SGHRS and CDR2 YFSETQ. The junction had 4 bases not matched to a gene; V was cut back by 5 bases and J by 2 bases. The time point here: cycle 4 day 1 (C4D1), after around six weeks of nivolumab. Every single patient, without exception, relapsed after autologous stem cell transplantation, and brentuximab vedotin exposure varied. The repertoire was sequenced with immunoSEQ multiplex PCR; TCRdb's copy has only in-frame clones and lacks some. In the table there are about 110,000 clones, about 92% of which are singletons. General study points: Newly diagnosed patients reportedly had lower baseline TCR diversity than healthy donors.

With respect to this clone: Its antigen is not known.

Material: peripheral blood mononuclear cells (PBMCs), obtained before the fourth cycle of nivolumab. The receptor was derived from a human donor with classical Hodgkin lymphoma. The chain joins TRBV5-1 to TRBJ2-1; 10 bases match TRBD2. DNA of the CDR3: TGCGCCAGCAGTTTAGCGGGAGGAGCCTACAATGAGCAGTTCTTC. Protein product: CASSLAGGAYNEQFF.